Given below is one TCR beta chain in context. Its antigen remains unknown. These data belong to a study of T cell repertoires in cytomegalovirus infection. Study overall: Indications came from public TCR beta signatures; they pointed to CMV infection and to a matching HLA type.

TCRdb redid the calling of the reads with MiXCR, one entry per CDR3 protein. In the table there are tens of thousands of distinct CDR3 sequences, 20% to 30% of which are singletons. Whole-study findings and limits: Individuals carrying CMV plus the relevant HLA were identified by cumulative frequency of public TCR beta families. HLA-C-restricted CMV-specific TCR beta clonotypes prevailed in the ex vivo response.

This CDR3 has 15 residues. From germline, CDR1 is MNHNY and CDR2 SVGAGI (reference sequence). With 2 bases clipped from V and 4 bases from J, the junction kept 8 bases outside the gene matches. The sequenced sample was CD8+ T cells from cultured PBMCs, obtained from culture after CMV antigen stimulation. The chain couples TRBV6-6 to TRBJ2-7; TRBD2 aligns across 7 bases. This TCR derives from a human donor in good health (CMV status not recorded). Some clones in this sample may be carry-over from other donors' samples. CDR3 amino acids: CASSYASGTTYEQYF. In DNA, the CDR3 is TGTGCCAGCAGTTACGCAAGCGGGACGACATACGAGCAGTACTTC.